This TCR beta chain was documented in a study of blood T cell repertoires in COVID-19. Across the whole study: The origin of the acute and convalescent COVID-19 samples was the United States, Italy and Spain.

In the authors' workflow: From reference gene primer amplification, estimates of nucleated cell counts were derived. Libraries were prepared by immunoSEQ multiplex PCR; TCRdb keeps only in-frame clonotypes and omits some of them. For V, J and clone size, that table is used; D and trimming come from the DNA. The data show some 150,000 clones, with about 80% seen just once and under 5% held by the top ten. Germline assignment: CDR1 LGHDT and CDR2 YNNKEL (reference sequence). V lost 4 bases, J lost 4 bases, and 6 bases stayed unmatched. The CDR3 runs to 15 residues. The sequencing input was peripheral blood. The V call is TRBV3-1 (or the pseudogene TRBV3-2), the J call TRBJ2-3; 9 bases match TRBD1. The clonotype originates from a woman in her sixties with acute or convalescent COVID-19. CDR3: CASSPRDRAPDTQYF. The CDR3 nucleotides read TGTGCCAGCAGCCCCCGGGACAGGGCTCCAGATACGCAGTATTTT.